These 10 T cell receptor beta chains were sequenced from one sample in a study of T cell responses to AZD1222 COVID-19 vaccine (dated by TCRdb to about 2021). To prepare the library, the immunoSEQ multiplex PCR assay was applied. TCRdb stores this immuneACCESS table with in-frame sequences only. Part of the clones is absent; in the studies checked, under half of the shortfall reflects unresolved V genes, and no reason is known for the rest. This sample gives roughly 120,000 clones in total; roughly 90% of them show up just once. The ten largest clones capture roughly 4.2% of the sample. The sample's time point label is to be understood as: baseline before first vaccination. The sample was peripheral blood, taken on day 0 of AZD1222 vaccination. All receptors come from an adult in good health.

The CDR3 nucleotides are TGCAGCGTTTCAAGAGATACGCAGTATTTT. It is translated as CSVSRDTQYF. This chain uses TRBV29-1 with TRBJ2-3; D is unresolved. CDR1 is SQVTM and CDR2 is ANQGSEA in the germline V gene. The V gene lost 5 bases and the J gene lost 5 bases, with 5 bases spanning the gap. This CDR3 contains 10 residues.

The sample holds one count of this clone. The gene calls are TRBV27 and TRBJ2-7, with D unresolved. The germline V gene encodes CDR1 MNHEY and CDR2 SMNVEV (reference sequence). CDR3 length: 14 amino acids. V lost 3 bases to trimming and J lost 1 base, with 10 bases between them. The CDR3 nucleotides read TGTGCCAGCAGTTTGGTTGGCGGATCCTACGAGCAGTACTTC. Its translation is CASSLVGGSYEQYF.

This sequence joins TRBV7-3 and TRBJ1-2, with no clear D. Trimming cost V 2 bases and J 0 bases, with 10 bases left between them. CDR1 and CDR2 from the germline V gene are SGHTA and FQGTGA. This CDR3 is built from 15 residues. The CDR3 reads CASSLQAGANYGYTF. CDR3 DNA sequence: TGTGCCAGCAGCTTACAGGCCGGAGCTAACTATGGCTACACCTTC.

V usage is TRBV6-2 or TRBV6-3 and J usage is TRBJ2-5, with D perhaps matching TRBD1 or TRBD2 (5 bases each). Germline V gene lookup returns CDR1 MNHEY and CDR2 SVGEGT. CDR3 length: 16 residues. V gave up 0 bases and J gave up 2 bases, with 13 bases separating them. This CDR3 reads CASSYSAQGGQETQYF. DNA of the CDR3: TGTGCCAGCAGTTACTCTGCCCAGGGCGGGCAAGAGACCCAGTACTTC.

The chain combines TRBV7-2 with TRBJ1-4, with 7 bases that match TRBD1. Germline V CDR1 and CDR2: SGHTA, FQGNSA. The CDR3 runs 14 residues. V shed 5 bases and J 6 bases; nucleotides not matched to a gene: 6. CDR3 region: CASSPSGQYEKLFF. In nucleotides, the CDR3 is TGTGCCAGCAGCCCCTCGGGACAGTATGAAAAACTGTTTTTT.

The chain recombines TRBV7-3 with TRBJ2-1, with 14 bases fitting TRBD2. The trim removed 5 bases at V and 5 bases at J, leaving 20 bases unmatched. CDR1 SGHTA and CDR2 FQGTGA come from the germline V gene. This CDR3 is 21 amino acids long. The CDR3: CASSARLAGGSWHESHNEQFF. The CDR3 nucleotides read TGTGCCAGCAGCGCCCGACTAGCGGGAGGGAGCTGGCACGAGAGCCACAATGAGCAGTTCTTC.

The rearrangement joins TRBV7-3 to TRBJ1-2; D might be TRBD1 (5 bases). CDR3 length: 14 residues. Between the trimmed V and J ends, which lost 5 bases and 5 bases, there was a span of 15 bases. CDR1 is SGHTA and CDR2 is FQGTGA in the germline V gene. CDR3: CASSPGWGPYGYTF. The CDR3 DNA sequence: TGTGCCAGCAGCCCCGGGTGGGGCCCGTATGGCTACACCTTC. Looking up the rest from reference TRBV7-3 and TRBJ1-2 gives the full variable domain: GAGVSQTPSNKVTEKGKYVELRCDPISGHTALYWYRQSLGQGPEFLIYFQGTGAADDSGLPNDRFFAVRPEGSVSTLKIQRTERGDSAVYLCASSPGWGPYGYTFGSGTRLTVV.

This sequence joins TRBV27 and TRBJ1-2; 10 nucleotides agree with TRBD1. CDR1 is MNHEY and CDR2 is SMNVEV in the germline V gene (reference sequence). Germline trimming cut 7 bases from V and 6 bases from J; bases unmatched to any gene: 11. The CDR3 contains 15 residues. The CDR3 coding sequence is TGTGCCAGCACCCGGACAGGGGGGTTAAGTAATGGCTACACCTTC. It codes for CASTRTGGLSNGYTF.

The rearrangement joins TRBV7-2 to TRBJ1-1; perhaps TRBD1 as D (5 bases). Germline CDR1 SGHTA, CDR2 FQGNSA. The CDR3 sequence is 13 residues long. Trimming cost V 5 bases and J 0 bases, with 7 bases left between them. CDR3 loop: CASSAGLNTEAFF. Here the CDR3 DNA reads TGTGCCAGCAGCGCAGGGTTGAACACTGAAGCTTTCTTT.

The CDR3 nucleotides are TGTGCCAGCAGCCTAAGGGCATCATATGGCTACACCTTC. Amino acid sequence: CASSLRASYGYTF. The rearrangement joins TRBV3-1 (or the pseudogene TRBV3-2) to TRBJ1-2; D unclear. The V and J ends lost 4 bases and 5 bases respectively, with 11 bases between them. The CDR3 is 13 amino acids. Germline V gene lookup returns CDR1 LGHDT and CDR2 YNNKEL (reference sequence).